These 5 T cell receptor beta chains were all obtained from the same sample, sequenced in a study of cytomegalovirus exposure and HLA in healthy donors. It was with 60 Vbeta and 13 Jbeta primers that the PCR ran. The table came from immunoSEQ multiplex PCR; TCRdb's copy has only in-frame clones and leaves some out. The table has around 130,000 clones, about four fifths seen once. What was sequenced was PBMCs. Every receptor here comes from a man aged 25-45 years in good health and CMV-seronegative.

The V and J genes are TRBV7-8 and TRBJ1-2; D gene unclear. CDR1 and CDR2 (germline): SGHVS, FQNEAQ. The V end lost 4 bases, the J end lost 4 bases, and 13 bases lay between the germline ends. This CDR3 spans 14 amino acids. CDR3 in amino acids: CASSSNPGTYGYTF. The CDR3 coding sequence is TGTGCCAGCAGCTCCAACCCGGGTACCTATGGCTACACCTTC.

This chain links TRBV4-3 with TRBJ2-7, with 11 positions matching TRBD2. The CDR3 sequence is 14 residues long. V lost 2 bases, J lost 7 bases, and 4 bases stayed unmatched. Looked up from germline, CDR1 is LGHNA and CDR2 is YSLEER. CDR3 DNA sequence: TGCGCCAGCAGCCAACTAGCGGGGGGTCGGGAGCAGTACTTC. This gives the protein CASSQLAGGREQYF.

The CDR3 DNA follows: TGTGCCAGCAGTTTTCAGGGGGCGCCTAGTGAGCAGTACTTC. Translation: CASSFQGAPSEQYF. The chain joins TRBV6-6 to TRBJ2-7; TRBD1 agrees at 8 bases. The CDR3 sequence is 14 residues long. Germline values: CDR1 MNHNY, CDR2 SVGAGI (reference sequence). V shed 4 bases, J shed 7 bases, and the junction held 9 bases outside the gene matches.

This chain links TRBV5-4 with TRBJ2-1, with 8 bases fitting TRBD2. This CDR3 has 15 residues. Germline CDR1 SGHNT, CDR2 YYREEE (reference sequence). Trimming cost V 5 bases and J 12 bases; bases outside gene matches: 16. The CDR3 here is CASSVAGSGGLVQFF. The CDR3 DNA sequence: TGTGCCAGCAGTGTAGCGGGGTCGGGCGGGCTGGTGCAGTTCTTC.

The V gene is TRBV7-2, the J gene TRBJ1-1; the match to TRBD1 covers 9 bases. J was trimmed by 11 bases and V by 0 bases; bases with no gene match: 10. The germline V gene has CDR1 SGHTA and CDR2 FQGNSA. The CDR3 runs 15 residues. This CDR3 reads CASSLARDRVSRAFF. DNA for the CDR3: TGTGCCAGCAGCTTAGCCAGGGACAGGGTCTCGCGGGCTTTCTTT.